These T cell receptor beta chains were read from a single sample in a study of a mutant IDH1 vaccine in newly diagnosed glioma. The repertoire was sequenced with immunoSEQ multiplex PCR; TCRdb's copy has only in-frame clones and lacks some. Among 30,000 to 35,000 clones, roughly nine tenths were seen once, and the ten largest hold 4% to 5.5%. The specimen comprised PBMCs, sampled from a glioma patient treated with radiotherapy, temozolomide or both. These receptor sequences come from a woman in her thirties or forties with glioma. The CDR3 runs from the conserved cysteine through the conserved F or W. The D gene is left open where the match is weak.

CDR3 protein,V gene,D gene,J gene
CSARATRGQYF,TRBV20-1,.,TRBJ2-5
CASSPRQGGIGEKLFF,TRBV13,TRBD1,TRBJ1-4
CASSYTGPNTEAFF,TRBV6-5,.,TRBJ1-1
CASSQPRGSPNTGELFF,TRBV4-3,.,TRBJ2-2
CASSLRGQGSPLYGYTF,TRBV19,TRBD1,TRBJ1-2
CASSPGQLATNEKLFF,TRBV5-1,.,TRBJ1-4
CASSPDRGVGQPQHF,TRBV4-1,TRBD1,TRBJ1-5
CASTRGNTEAFF,TRBV6-5,.,TRBJ1-1
CASSRGQPAGNTIYF,TRBV4-1,TRBD1,TRBJ1-3
CATSTKTGGLVNQPQHF,TRBV10-3,TRBD1,TRBJ1-5
CASSSLAGGSYEQYF,TRBV4-3,TRBD2,TRBJ2-7
CASSIDSSYGNQPQHF,TRBV19,.,TRBJ1-5
CASSFSGVQYF,TRBV27,.,TRBJ2-4